The rows below give T cell receptor beta chains drawn from one sample of a study of CD8 T cells in ankylosing spondylitis. TCRdb processed the 5' RACE reads anew with MiXCR; each CDR3 protein has one entry. This sample has 120,000 to 150,000 distinct CDR3 sequences; roughly 8% occur once, and the top ten carry about 7.1%. Sample: synovial fluid, either unsorted or a sorted T cell fraction (not recorded which). The receptor source for this set is a male donor with ankylosing spondylitis. The CDR3 runs from the conserved cysteine through the conserved F or W. D genes are given only for firm matches. Size tells how often a clone was seen (once, few, many) or the class of an expanded clone, and some rows leave it out.

clone_size	d_call	j_call	v_call	cdr3_aa	cdr3_nt
NA	NA	TRBJ1-1	TRBV9	CASSPRSMNTEAFF	TGTGCCAGCAGCCCGAGATCCATGAACACTGAAGCTTTCTTT
NA	TRBD2	TRBJ2-7	TRBV20-1	CSGRGLIGVAGDPSYEQYF	TGCAGTGGCAGAGGATTGATTGGGGTAGCGGGGGACCCCTCCTACGAGCAGTACTTC
NA	NA	TRBJ1-1	TRBV12-3/TRBV12-4	CASSLLFSGGNTEAFF	TGTGCCAGCAGTTTGCTATTCTCAGGAGGGAACACTGAAGCTTTCTTT
NA	TRBD2	TRBJ2-3	TRBV20-1	CSAPRLAGHLDTQYF	TGCAGTGCACCCCGACTAGCGGGGCACTTAGATACGCAGTATTTT
NA	NA	TRBJ2-7	TRBV29-1	CSVVNVGTYEQYF	TGCAGCGTTGTTAACGTAGGGACCTACGAGCAGTACTTC
many	TRBD2	TRBJ2-7	TRBV18	CASSPTSDHEQYF	TGTGCCAGCTCGCCGACTAGCGACCACGAGCAGTACTTC
many	TRBD2	TRBJ2-3	TRBV20-1	CSAGGLAGYTTQYF	TGCAGTGCTGGGGGACTAGCGGGATACACGACGCAGTATTTT
many	NA	TRBJ2-3	TRBV9	CASSVAGTDTQYF	TGTGCCAGCAGCGTAGCAGGCACAGATACGCAGTATTTT
NA	NA	TRBJ2-1	TRBV29-1	CSVKTHPLASQFF	TGCAGCGTAAAGACCCACCCCCTAGCGTCGCAGTTCTTC
medium-sized	NA	TRBJ2-2	TRBV7-8	CASSLGGTGELFF	TGTGCCAGCAGCTTAGGGGGGACCGGGGAGCTGTTTTTT
many	NA	TRBJ2-3	TRBV7-9	CASSPGLPVDTQYF	TGTGCCAGCAGCCCGGGACTCCCCGTCGATACGCAGTATTTT
NA	NA	TRBJ1-2	TRBV20-1	CSASGSAGVDGYTF	TGCAGTGCCTCAGGAAGTGCAGGGGTAGATGGCTACACCTTC
NA	NA	TRBJ2-5	TRBV5-1	CASSTLPGDQETQYF	TGCGCCAGCAGTACGTTGCCGGGGGACCAAGAGACCCAGTACTTC
many	TRBD2	TRBJ2-5	TRBV28	CARGELAGSGAQETQYF	TGTGCCAGGGGGGAACTAGCGGGAAGCGGGGCACAAGAGACCCAGTACTTC
many	TRBD1	TRBJ1-1	TRBV6-6	CASTRGTNTEAFF	TGTGCCAGCACCAGGGGGACGAACACTGAAGCTTTCTTT
many	TRBD1	TRBJ2-7	TRBV5-1	CASSDRGPYEQYF	TGCGCCAGCAGCGACAGGGGGCCATACGAGCAGTACTTC
few	TRBD1	TRBJ1-1	TRBV20-1	CSAKGDSKNTEAFF	TGCAGTGCTAAGGGGGACAGCAAAAACACTGAAGCTTTCTTT
many	NA	TRBJ2-7	TRBV20-1	CSFLGFPPSYEQYF	TGCAGTTTCCTGGGGTTTCCCCCTTCCTACGAGCAGTACTTC
NA	NA	TRBJ1-2	TRBV7-2	CASSWHRESYGYTF	TGTGCCAGCAGCTGGCACAGGGAGAGCTATGGCTACACCTTC
many	NA	TRBJ1-2	TRBV7-2	CASSSRGGNGYTF	TGTGCCAGCAGTTCTAGGGGGGGAAATGGCTACACCTTC
many	NA	TRBJ2-2	TRBV12-3/TRBV12-4	CASSLSVTGELFF	TGTGCCAGCAGTTTAAGTGTTACCGGGGAGCTGTTTTTT
many	TRBD2	TRBJ2-1	TRBV24-1	CAIGTSGRFDEQFF	TGTGCCATCGGGACTAGCGGGAGGTTCGATGAGCAGTTCTTC
NA	NA	TRBJ1-4	TRBV28	CASRWGTNEKLFF	TGTGCCAGCCGATGGGGTACTAATGAAAAACTGTTTTTT
medium-sized	NA	TRBJ2-5	TRBV2	CASRLGTSQYQETQYF	TGTGCCAGCAGACTTGGGACCTCGCAGTACCAAGAGACCCAGTACTTC
few	TRBD1	TRBJ1-5	TRBV28	CASSSLRQGIHQPQHF	TGTGCCAGCAGTTCCCTCCGACAGGGGATACATCAGCCCCAGCATTTT
NA	TRBD2	TRBJ2-1	TRBV7-2	CASSPGLAGVNEQFF	TGTGCCAGCAGCCCCGGACTAGCGGGAGTAAATGAGCAGTTCTTC
few	TRBD1	TRBJ2-2	TRBV6-2/TRBV6-3	CASSYPDRFYTGELFF	TGTGCCAGCAGTTACCCGGACAGGTTTTACACCGGGGAGCTGTTTTTT
many	NA	TRBJ2-7	TRBV7-9	CASSLLYEQYF	TGTGCCAGCAGCCTCCTCTACGAGCAGTACTTC
NA	NA	TRBJ2-2	TRBV5-1	CASRQRDGGELFF	TGCGCCAGCAGACAGAGGGACGGCGGGGAGCTGTTTTTT
few	TRBD2	TRBJ2-3	TRBV11-2	CASSLGRLAGRGTDTQYF	TGTGCCAGCAGCTTGGGGAGGCTAGCGGGAAGGGGCACAGATACGCAGTATTTT
NA	TRBD2	TRBJ2-3	TRBV24-1	CATLRRGEYTDTQYF	TGTGCCACCCTGAGGCGGGGGGAATACACAGATACGCAGTATTTT
NA	NA	TRBJ1-2	TRBV18	CASSPPGRTANYGYTF	TGTGCCAGCTCACCCCCCGGGAGGACGGCGAACTATGGCTACACCTTC
few	NA	TRBJ2-7	TRBV6-1	CASRLAGPIYEQYF	TGTGCCAGCAGGTTGGCAGGGCCGATTTACGAGCAGTACTTC
many	NA	TRBJ1-1	TRBV12-3/TRBV12-4	CASIRGGLNTEAFF	TGTGCCAGCATAAGAGGAGGACTGAACACTGAAGCTTTCTTT
many	NA	TRBJ1-1	TRBV6-5	CASSYTGTNTEAFF	TGTGCCAGCAGTTACACCGGGACCAACACTGAAGCTTTCTTT
many	TRBD1	TRBJ1-1	TRBV28	CASRPTGGTEAFF	TGTGCCAGCAGACCCACAGGGGGGACTGAAGCTTTCTTT
many	TRBD2	TRBJ2-3	TRBV10-3	CATRTSGGGTDTQYF	TGTGCTACACGGACTAGCGGGGGGGGTACAGATACGCAGTATTTT
many	NA	TRBJ1-1	TRBV15	CATSSEGGTAFF	TGTGCCACCAGCTCCGAGGGGGGCACAGCTTTCTTT